One TCR beta chain is described in this entry. Its antigen is undetermined. The data derive from a study of cytomegalovirus exposure and HLA in healthy donors. Primers included in the PCR were 60 Vbeta and 13 Jbeta primers. The assay was immunoSEQ multiplex PCR, and TCRdb's table has in-frame clones only and misses some. The sample records around 140,000 clones, around 57% being singletons. General study points: Cytomegalovirus association was assigned to around 150 TCR beta chains.

The specimen sequenced was PBMCs. This TCR was recovered from a male donor in good health and CMV-seronegative.

CDR3 loop: CASSGSENTIYF. The DNA of the CDR3 is TGTGCCAGCAGCGGTAGCGAAAACACCATATATTTT. The chain is built from TRBV9 and TRBJ1-3; no firm D call. Trimming cost V 3 bases and J 6 bases, with 7 bases left between them. CDR3 length: 12 residues. CDR1 and CDR2 from the germline V gene are SGDLS and YYNGEE.